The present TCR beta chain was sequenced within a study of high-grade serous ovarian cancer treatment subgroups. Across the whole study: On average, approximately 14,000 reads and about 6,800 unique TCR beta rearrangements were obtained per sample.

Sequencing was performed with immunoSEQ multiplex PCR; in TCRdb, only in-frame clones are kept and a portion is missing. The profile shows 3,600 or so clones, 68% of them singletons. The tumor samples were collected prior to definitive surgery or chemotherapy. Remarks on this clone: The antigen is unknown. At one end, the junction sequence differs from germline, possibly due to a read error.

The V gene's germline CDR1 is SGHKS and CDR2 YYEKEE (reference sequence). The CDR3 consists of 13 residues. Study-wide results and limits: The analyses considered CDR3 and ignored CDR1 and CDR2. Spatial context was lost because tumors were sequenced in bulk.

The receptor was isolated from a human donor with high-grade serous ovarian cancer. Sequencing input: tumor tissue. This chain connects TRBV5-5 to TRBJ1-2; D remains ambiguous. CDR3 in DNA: TGTGCCAGCATGAGGGTTCCGAACTCTGGCTACACCTTC. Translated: CASMRVPNSGYTF.